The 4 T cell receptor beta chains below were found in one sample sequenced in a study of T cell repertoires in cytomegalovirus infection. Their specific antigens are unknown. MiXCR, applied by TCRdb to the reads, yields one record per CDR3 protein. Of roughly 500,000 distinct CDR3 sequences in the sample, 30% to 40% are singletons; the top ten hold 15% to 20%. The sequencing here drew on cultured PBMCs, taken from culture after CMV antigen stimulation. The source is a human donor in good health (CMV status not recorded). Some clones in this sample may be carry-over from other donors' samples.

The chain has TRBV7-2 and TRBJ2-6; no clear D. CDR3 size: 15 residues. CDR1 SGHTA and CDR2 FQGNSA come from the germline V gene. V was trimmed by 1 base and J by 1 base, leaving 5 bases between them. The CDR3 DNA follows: TGTGCCAGCAGCTTAGAAGTATCTGGGGCCAACGTCCTGACTTTC. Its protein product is CASSLEVSGANVLTF.

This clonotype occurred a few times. The CDR3 sequence: CAAEDTQADTQYF. The CDR3 DNA is TGTGCCGCTGAAGACACTCAGGCAGATACGCAGTATTTT. V and J are TRBV24-1 and TRBJ2-3; D is unclear. This CDR3 contains 13 residues. V was cut by 12 bases and J by 4 bases, with 16 bases left in between. Germline V gives CDR1 KGHDR, CDR2 SFDVKD.

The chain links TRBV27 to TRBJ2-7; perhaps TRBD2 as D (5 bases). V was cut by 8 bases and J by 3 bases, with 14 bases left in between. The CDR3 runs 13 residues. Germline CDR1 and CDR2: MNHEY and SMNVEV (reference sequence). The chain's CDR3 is CASGAYEGYEQYF. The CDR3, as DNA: TGTGCCAGCGGAGCGTATGAGGGCTACGAGCAGTACTTC.

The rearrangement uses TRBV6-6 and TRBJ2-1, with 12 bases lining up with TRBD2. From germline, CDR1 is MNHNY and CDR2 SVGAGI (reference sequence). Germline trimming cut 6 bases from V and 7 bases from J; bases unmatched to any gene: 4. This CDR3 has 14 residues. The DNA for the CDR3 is TGTGCCAGCAGGGAGGGGACTAGCGGGAATGAGCAGTTCTTC. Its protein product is CASREGTSGNEQFF.